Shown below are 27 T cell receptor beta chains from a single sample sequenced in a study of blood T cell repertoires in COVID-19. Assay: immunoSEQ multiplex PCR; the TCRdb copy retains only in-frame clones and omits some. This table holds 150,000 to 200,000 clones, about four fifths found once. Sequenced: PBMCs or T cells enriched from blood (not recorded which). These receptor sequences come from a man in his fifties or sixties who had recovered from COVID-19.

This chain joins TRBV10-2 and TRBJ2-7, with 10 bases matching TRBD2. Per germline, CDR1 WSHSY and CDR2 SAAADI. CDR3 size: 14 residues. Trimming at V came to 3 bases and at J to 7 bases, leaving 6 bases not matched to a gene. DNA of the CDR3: TGCGCCAGCAGTGATAGCGGGGGGCCGGTGGAGCAGTACTTC. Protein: CASSDSGGPVEQYF.

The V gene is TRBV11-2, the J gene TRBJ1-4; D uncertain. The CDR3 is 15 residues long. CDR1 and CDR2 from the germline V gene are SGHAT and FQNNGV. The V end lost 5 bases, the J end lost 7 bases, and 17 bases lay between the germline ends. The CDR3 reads CASSPPVGTREKLFF. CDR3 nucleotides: TGTGCCAGCAGCCCGCCGGTGGGCACGCGTGAAAAACTGTTTTTT.

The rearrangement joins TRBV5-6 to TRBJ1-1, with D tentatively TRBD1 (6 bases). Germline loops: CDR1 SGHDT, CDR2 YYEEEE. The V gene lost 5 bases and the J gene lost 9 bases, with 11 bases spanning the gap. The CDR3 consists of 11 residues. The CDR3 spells CASSFGTKAFF. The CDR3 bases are TGTGCCAGCAGTTTCGGGACAAAAGCTTTCTTT.

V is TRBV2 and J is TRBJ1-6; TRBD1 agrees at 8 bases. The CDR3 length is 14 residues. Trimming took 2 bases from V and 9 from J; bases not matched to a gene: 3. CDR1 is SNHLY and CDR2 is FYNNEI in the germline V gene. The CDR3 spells CASSEQGASSPLHF. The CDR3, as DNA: TGTGCCAGCAGTGAACAGGGGGCGAGTTCACCCCTCCACTTT.

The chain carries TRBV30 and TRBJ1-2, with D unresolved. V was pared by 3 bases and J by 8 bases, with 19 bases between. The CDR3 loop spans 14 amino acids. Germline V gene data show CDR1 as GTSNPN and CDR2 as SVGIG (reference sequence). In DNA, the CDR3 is TGTGCCTGGAGGAGGGCTCCCGCTGTGGGGGGCTACACCTTC. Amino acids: CAWRRAPAVGGYTF.

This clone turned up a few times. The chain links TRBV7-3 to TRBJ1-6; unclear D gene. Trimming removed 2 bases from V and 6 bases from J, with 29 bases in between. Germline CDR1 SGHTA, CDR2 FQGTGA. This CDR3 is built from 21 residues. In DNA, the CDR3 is TGTGCCAGCAGCTTATATGGCCAGTCCCCCTCTCGAAAGAACCTTAATTCACCCCTCCACTTT. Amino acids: CASSLYGQSPSRKNLNSPLHF.

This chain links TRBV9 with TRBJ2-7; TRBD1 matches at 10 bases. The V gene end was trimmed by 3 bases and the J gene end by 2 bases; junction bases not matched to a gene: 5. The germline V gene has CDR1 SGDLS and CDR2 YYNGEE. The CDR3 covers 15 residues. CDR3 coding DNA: TGTGCCAGCAGCGAGGGACAGGGGACCACCTACGAGCAGTACTTC. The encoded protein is CASSEGQGTTYEQYF. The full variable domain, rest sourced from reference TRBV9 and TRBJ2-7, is DSGVTQTPKHLITATGQRVTLRCSPRSGDLSVYWYQQSLDQGLQFLIQYYNGEERAKGNILERFSAQQFPDLHSELNLSSLELGDSALYFCASSEGQGTTYEQYFGPGTRLTVT.

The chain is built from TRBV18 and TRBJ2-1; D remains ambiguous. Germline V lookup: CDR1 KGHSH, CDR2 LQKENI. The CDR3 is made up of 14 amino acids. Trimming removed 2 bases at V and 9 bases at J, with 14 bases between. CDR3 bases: TGTGCCAGCTCACCAGAGAAACCGCATCCTGAGCAGTTCTTC. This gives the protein CASSPEKPHPEQFF.

This chain's CDR3 is CASSIRRGQDSPLHF. For the CDR3, the DNA is TGTGCCAGTAGTATCCGCAGGGGGCAGGATTCACCCCTCCACTTT. The V call is TRBV19, the J call TRBJ1-6; TRBD1 matches 8 bases. This CDR3 is built from 15 residues. Germline CDR1 is LNHDA and CDR2 is SQIVND (reference sequence). J gave up 8 bases and V 3 bases, and 6 bases lay outside the gene matches.

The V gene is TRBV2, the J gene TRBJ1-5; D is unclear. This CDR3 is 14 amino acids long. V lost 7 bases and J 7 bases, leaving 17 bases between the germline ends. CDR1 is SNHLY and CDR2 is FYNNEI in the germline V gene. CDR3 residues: CASNLDGRGQPQHF. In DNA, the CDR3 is TGTGCCAGCAATCTGGACGGGCGCGGGCAGCCCCAGCATTTT.

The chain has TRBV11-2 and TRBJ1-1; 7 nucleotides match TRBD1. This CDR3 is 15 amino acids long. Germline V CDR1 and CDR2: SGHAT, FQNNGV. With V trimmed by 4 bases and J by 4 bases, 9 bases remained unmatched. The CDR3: CASSSPQGYSTEAFF. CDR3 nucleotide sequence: TGTGCCAGCAGCTCTCCACAGGGGTATAGCACTGAAGCTTTCTTT.

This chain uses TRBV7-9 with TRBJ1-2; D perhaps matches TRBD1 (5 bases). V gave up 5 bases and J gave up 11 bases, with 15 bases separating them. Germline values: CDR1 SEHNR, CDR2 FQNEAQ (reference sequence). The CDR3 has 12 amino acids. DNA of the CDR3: TGTGCCAGCAGCCGCGACAGAGACCCTTACACCTTC. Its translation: CASSRDRDPYTF.

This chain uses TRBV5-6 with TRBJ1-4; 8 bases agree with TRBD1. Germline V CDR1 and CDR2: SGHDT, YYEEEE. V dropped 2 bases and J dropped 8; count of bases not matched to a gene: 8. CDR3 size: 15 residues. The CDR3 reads CASSFRTGRREKLFF. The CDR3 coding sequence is TGTGCCAGCAGCTTTCGGACAGGGAGGCGCGAAAAACTGTTTTTT.

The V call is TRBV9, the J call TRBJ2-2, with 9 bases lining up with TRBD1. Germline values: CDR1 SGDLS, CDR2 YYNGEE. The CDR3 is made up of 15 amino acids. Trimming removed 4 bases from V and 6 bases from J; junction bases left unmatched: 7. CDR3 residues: CASSSGQGTPGELFF. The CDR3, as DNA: TGTGCCAGCAGCTCGGGACAGGGCACGCCCGGGGAGCTGTTTTTT.

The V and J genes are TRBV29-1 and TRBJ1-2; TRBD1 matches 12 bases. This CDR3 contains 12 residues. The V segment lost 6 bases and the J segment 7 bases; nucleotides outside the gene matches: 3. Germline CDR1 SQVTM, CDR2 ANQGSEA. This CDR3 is CSVTGQGAGYTF. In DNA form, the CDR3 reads TGCAGCGTCACGGGACAGGGGGCTGGCTACACCTTC.

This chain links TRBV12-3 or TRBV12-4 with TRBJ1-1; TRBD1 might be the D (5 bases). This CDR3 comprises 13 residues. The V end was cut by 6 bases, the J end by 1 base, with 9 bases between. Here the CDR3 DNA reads TGTGCCAGCAGCAGGGAGGAGAACACTGAAGCTTTCTTT. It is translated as CASSREENTEAFF.

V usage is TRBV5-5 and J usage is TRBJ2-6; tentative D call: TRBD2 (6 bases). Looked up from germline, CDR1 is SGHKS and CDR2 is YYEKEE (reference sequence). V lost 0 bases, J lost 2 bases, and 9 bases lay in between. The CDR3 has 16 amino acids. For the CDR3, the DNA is TGTGCCAGCAGCTTGGAAGGGAGGCCTGGGGCCAACGTCCTGACTTTC. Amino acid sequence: CASSLEGRPGANVLTF. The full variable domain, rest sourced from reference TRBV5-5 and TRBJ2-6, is DAGVTQSPTHLIKTRGQQVTLRCSPISGHKSVSWYQQVLGQGPQFIFQYYEKEERGRGNFPDRFSARQFPNYSSELNVNALLLGDSALYLCASSLEGRPGANVLTFGAGSRLTVL.

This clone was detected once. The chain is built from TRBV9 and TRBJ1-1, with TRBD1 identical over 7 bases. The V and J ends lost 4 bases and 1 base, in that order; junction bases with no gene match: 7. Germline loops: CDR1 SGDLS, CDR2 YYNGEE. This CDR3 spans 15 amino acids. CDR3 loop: CASSPGTATNTEAFF. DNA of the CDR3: TGTGCCAGCAGCCCCGGGACAGCCACGAACACTGAAGCTTTCTTT.

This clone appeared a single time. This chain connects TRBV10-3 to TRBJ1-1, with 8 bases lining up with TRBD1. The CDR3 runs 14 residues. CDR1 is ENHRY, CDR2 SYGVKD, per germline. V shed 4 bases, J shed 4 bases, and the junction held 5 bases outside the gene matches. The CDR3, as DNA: TGTGCCATCAGTGGGACAGGGTCGGGCACTGAAGCTTTCTTT. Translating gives CAISGTGSGTEAFF.

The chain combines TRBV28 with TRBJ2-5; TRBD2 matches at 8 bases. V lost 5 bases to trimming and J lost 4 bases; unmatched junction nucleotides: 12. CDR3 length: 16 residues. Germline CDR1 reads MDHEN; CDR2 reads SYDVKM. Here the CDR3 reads CASSLRAGAPRETQYF. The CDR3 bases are TGTGCCAGCAGTCTTCGAGCGGGGGCCCCCCGAGAGACCCAGTACTTC.

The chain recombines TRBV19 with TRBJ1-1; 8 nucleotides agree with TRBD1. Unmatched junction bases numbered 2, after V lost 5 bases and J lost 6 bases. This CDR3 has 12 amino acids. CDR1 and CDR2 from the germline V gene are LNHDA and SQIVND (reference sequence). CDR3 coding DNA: TGTGCCAGTAGTCAACAGGGGGCTGAAGCTTTCTTT. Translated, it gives CASSQQGAEAFF.

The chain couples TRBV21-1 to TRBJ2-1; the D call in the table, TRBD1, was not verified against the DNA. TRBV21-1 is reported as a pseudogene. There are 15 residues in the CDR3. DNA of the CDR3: TGTGCCAGCAGCAAGGCGGGACAGGCCCTGGGTGAGCAGTTCTTC. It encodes CASSKAGQALGEQFF.

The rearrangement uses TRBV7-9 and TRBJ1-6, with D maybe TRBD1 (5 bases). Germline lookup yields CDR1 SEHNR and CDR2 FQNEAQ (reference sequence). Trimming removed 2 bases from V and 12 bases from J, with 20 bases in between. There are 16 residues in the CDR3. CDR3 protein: CASSLSVKGEGIPLHF. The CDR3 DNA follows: TGTGCCAGCAGCTTAAGTGTTAAAGGGGAAGGGATACCCCTCCACTTT.

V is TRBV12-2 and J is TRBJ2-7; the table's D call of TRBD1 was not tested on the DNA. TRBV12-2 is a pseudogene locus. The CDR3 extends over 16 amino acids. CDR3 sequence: CASLRPGQCSSYEQYF. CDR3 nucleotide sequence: TGTGCAAGTCTCCGCCCTGGACAGTGTAGCTCCTACGAGCAGTACTTC.

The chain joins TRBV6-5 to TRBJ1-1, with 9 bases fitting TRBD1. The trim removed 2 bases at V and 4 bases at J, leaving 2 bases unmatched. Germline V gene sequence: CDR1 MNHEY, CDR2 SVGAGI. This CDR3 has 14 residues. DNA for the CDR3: TGTGCCAGCAGTTACGAACAGGGGGCCACTGAAGCTTTCTTT. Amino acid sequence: CASSYEQGATEAFF.

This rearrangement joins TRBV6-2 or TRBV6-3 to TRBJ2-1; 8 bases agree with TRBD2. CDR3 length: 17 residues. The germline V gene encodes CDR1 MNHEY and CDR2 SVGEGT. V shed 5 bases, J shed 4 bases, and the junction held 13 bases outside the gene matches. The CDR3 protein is CASSPILSGGHYNEQFF. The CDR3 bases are TGTGCCAGCAGTCCCATCTTAAGCGGGGGACATTACAATGAGCAGTTCTTC.

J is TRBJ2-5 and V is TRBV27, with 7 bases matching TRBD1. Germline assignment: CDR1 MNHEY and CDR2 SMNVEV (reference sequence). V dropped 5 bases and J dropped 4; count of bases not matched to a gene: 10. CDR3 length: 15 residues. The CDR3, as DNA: TGTGCCAGCAGTCCTTCTCGGACAGGAGGAGAGACCCAGTACTTC. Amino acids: CASSPSRTGGETQYF.